A selection of T cell receptor beta chains follows, all from one sample in a study of blood T cell repertoires in COVID-19. Libraries were prepared by immunoSEQ multiplex PCR; TCRdb keeps only in-frame clonotypes and omits some of them. Among 250,000 to 300,000 clones listed, over 75% were seen once. The sequencing input was peripheral blood. Receptors originate from a woman between 65 and 79 years old with acute or convalescent COVID-19. The CDR3 runs from the conserved cysteine through the conserved F or W. The order of the fields is V gene, J gene, D gene, clone size, CDR3 protein, CDR3 DNA. A D gene is named only where the DNA matches it firmly. Clone size is given for some rows only: seen once, a few or many times, or a class if the clone is expanded.

v_call: TRBV6-2/TRBV6-3; j_call: TRBJ1-2; d_call: TRBD1; clone_size: once; cdr3_aa: CASSQGQLANYGYTF; cdr3_nt: TGTGCCAGCAGCCAGGGACAGTTAGCTAACTATGGCTACACCTTC
v_call: TRBV6-5; j_call: TRBJ1-1; d_call: -; clone_size: -; cdr3_aa: CASTPDPVGLEAFF; cdr3_nt: TGTGCCAGCACCCCCGACCCGGTGGGGCTTGAAGCTTTCTTT
v_call: TRBV6-5; j_call: TRBJ1-1; d_call: -; clone_size: few; cdr3_aa: CAVLQGTEAFF; cdr3_nt: TGTGCCGTACTACAGGGCACTGAAGCTTTCTTT
v_call: TRBV27; j_call: TRBJ1-1; d_call: TRBD1; clone_size: -; cdr3_aa: CASSFLPQGAAFF; cdr3_nt: TGTGCCAGCAGTTTTTTACCTCAGGGGGCCGCTTTCTTT
v_call: TRBV27; j_call: TRBJ1-2; d_call: TRBD1; clone_size: -; cdr3_aa: CASSLGQGKYGYTF; cdr3_nt: TGTGCCAGCAGTTTAGGACAGGGGAAGTATGGCTACACCTTC
v_call: TRBV9; j_call: TRBJ2-1; d_call: TRBD2; clone_size: -; cdr3_aa: CASSVAGGTYNEQFF; cdr3_nt: TGTGCCAGCAGCGTAGCGGGGGGAACCTACAATGAGCAGTTCTTC
v_call: TRBV19; j_call: TRBJ2-7; d_call: -; clone_size: -; cdr3_aa: CASRGSMGEQYF; cdr3_nt: TGTGCCAGTAGGGGCAGCATGGGCGAGCAGTACTTC
v_call: TRBV7-9; j_call: TRBJ1-2; d_call: TRBD1; clone_size: once; cdr3_aa: CASSSEYGQGGMDYGYTF; cdr3_nt: TGTGCCAGCAGCTCCGAATACGGACAGGGCGGTATGGACTATGGCTACACCTTC
v_call: TRBV6-5; j_call: TRBJ1-2; d_call: -; clone_size: -; cdr3_aa: CASSYGQSTTNYGYTF; cdr3_nt: TGTGCCAGCAGTTACGGACAATCCACGACTAACTATGGCTACACCTTC
v_call: TRBV10-2; j_call: TRBJ1-2; d_call: -; clone_size: -; cdr3_aa: CASSDQGHDYGYTF; cdr3_nt: TGCGCCAGCAGTGACCAGGGGCATGACTATGGCTACACCTTC
v_call: TRBV5-4; j_call: TRBJ2-3; d_call: -; clone_size: -; cdr3_aa: CASSRRVQGQTDTQYF; cdr3_nt: TGTGCCAGCAGCCGGAGGGTCCAGGGCCAAACAGATACGCAGTATTTT
v_call: TRBV7-9; j_call: TRBJ2-1; d_call: -; clone_size: -; cdr3_aa: CASSFFANGRGQVF; cdr3_nt: TGTGCCAGCAGCTTTTTTGCCAACGGCAGGGGACAAGTCTTC
v_call: TRBV2; j_call: TRBJ2-3; d_call: TRBD2; clone_size: -; cdr3_aa: CASRGGTTGLSRTDTQYF; cdr3_nt: TGTGCCAGCAGGGGGGGGACGACGGGGCTAAGCCGCACAGATACGCAGTATTTT
v_call: TRBV5-5; j_call: TRBJ1-2; d_call: -; clone_size: -; cdr3_aa: CASSLGLPGFYGYTF; cdr3_nt: TGTGCCAGCAGCTTGGGGCTCCCGGGGTTCTATGGCTACACCTTC
v_call: TRBV4-1; j_call: TRBJ2-4; d_call: -; clone_size: -; cdr3_aa: CASSQDRGLAKNIQYF; cdr3_nt: TGCGCCAGCAGCCAAGATCGCGGCCTAGCCAAAAACATTCAGTACTTC
v_call: TRBV20-1; j_call: TRBJ2-7; d_call: TRBD2; clone_size: -; cdr3_aa: CSASPIGGIGGEQYF; cdr3_nt: TGCAGTGCTAGTCCCATCGGGGGGATCGGAGGCGAGCAGTACTTC
v_call: TRBV3-1/TRBV3-2; j_call: TRBJ2-7; d_call: TRBD2; clone_size: -; cdr3_aa: CASRGSGEYEQYF; cdr3_nt: TGTGCCAGCCGGGGGAGCGGGGAGTACGAGCAGTACTTC
v_call: TRBV2; j_call: TRBJ2-1; d_call: TRBD1; clone_size: -; cdr3_aa: CASTDRARGNEQFF; cdr3_nt: TGTGCCAGCACGGATCGGGCCAGGGGGAATGAGCAGTTCTTC
v_call: TRBV19; j_call: TRBJ2-5; d_call: -; clone_size: -; cdr3_aa: CASSLGRKQETQYF; cdr3_nt: TGTGCCAGTAGTCTGGGGCGGAAGCAAGAGACCCAGTACTTC
v_call: TRBV7-8; j_call: TRBJ2-1; d_call: -; clone_size: -; cdr3_aa: CASSLGTVNEQFF; cdr3_nt: TGTGCCAGCAGCTTAGGGACAGTCAATGAGCAGTTCTTC
v_call: TRBV30; j_call: TRBJ1-4; d_call: -; clone_size: -; cdr3_aa: CAWSVRGAGEKLFF; cdr3_nt: TGTGCCTGGAGTGTTCGGGGGGCTGGGGAAAAACTGTTTTTT
v_call: TRBV2; j_call: TRBJ1-2; d_call: -; clone_size: -; cdr3_aa: CASSDGVRYYGYTF; cdr3_nt: TGTGCCAGCAGTGATGGTGTCAGATACTATGGCTACACCTTC